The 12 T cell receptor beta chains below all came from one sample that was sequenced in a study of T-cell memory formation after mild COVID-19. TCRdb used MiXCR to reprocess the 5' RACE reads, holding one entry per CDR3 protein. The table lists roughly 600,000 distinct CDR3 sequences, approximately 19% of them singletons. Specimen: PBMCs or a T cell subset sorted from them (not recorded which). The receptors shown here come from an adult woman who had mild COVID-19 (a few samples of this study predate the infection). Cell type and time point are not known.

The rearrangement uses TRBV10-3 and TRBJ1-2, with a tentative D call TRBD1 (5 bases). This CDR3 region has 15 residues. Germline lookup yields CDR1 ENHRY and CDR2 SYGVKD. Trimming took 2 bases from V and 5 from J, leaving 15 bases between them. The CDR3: CAISEVDGGRYGYTF. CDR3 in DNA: TGTGCCATCAGTGAGGTTGATGGGGGAAGGTATGGCTACACCTTC.

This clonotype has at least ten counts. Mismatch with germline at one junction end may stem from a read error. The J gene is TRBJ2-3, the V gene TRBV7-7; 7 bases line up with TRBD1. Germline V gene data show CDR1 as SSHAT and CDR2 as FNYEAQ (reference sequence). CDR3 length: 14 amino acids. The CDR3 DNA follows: TGTGCTAGCAGCTACACAGGGGGCACAGATACGCAGTATTTT. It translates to CASSYTGGTDTQYF.

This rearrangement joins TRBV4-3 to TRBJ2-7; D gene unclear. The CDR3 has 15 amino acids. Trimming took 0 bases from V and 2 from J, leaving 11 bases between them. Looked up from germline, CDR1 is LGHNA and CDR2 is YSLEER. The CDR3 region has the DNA TGCGCCAGCAGCCAAGAAAGAGACCGAGCCTACGAGCAGTACTTC. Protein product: CASSQERDRAYEQYF.

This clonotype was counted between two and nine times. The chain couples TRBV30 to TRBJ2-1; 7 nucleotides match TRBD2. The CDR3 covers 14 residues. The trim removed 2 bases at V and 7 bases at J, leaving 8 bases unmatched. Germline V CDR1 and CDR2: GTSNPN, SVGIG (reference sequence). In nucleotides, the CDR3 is TGTGCCTGGAGTTTGGGGGGGTCTTTAAATGAGCAGTTCTTC. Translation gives CAWSLGGSLNEQFF.

The DNA of the CDR3 is TGTGCCAGCAGACAGGAGGGAATGATGACTGAAGCTTTCTTT. Residues: CASRQEGMMTEAFF. The rearrangement links TRBV12-3 or TRBV12-4 to TRBJ1-1; weak D call: TRBD1 (5 bases). The CDR3 runs to 14 residues. Trimming took off 6 bases at V and 5 bases at J, with 16 bases between the two ends.

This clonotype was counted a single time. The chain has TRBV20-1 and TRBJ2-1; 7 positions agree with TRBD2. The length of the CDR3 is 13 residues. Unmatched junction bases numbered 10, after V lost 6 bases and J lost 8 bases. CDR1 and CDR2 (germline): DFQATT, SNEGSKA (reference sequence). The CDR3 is CSARRGGSDEQFF. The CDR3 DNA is TGCAGTGCCAGGCGCGGCGGGAGTGATGAGCAGTTCTTC.

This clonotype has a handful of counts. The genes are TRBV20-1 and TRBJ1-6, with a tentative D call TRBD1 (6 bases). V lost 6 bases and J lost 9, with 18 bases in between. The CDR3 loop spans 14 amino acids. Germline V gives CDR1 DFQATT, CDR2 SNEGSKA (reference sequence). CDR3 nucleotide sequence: TGCAGTGCCGCGGGGGCCGTGGGGGCTTCACCCCTCCACTTT. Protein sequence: CSAAGAVGASPLHF.

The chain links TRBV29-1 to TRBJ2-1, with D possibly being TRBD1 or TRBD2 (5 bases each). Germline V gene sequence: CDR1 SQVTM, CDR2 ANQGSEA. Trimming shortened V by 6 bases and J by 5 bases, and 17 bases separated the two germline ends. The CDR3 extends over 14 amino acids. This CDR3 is CSVAGTLIHNEQFF. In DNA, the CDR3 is TGCAGCGTCGCCGGGACCCTGATCCACAATGAGCAGTTCTTC.

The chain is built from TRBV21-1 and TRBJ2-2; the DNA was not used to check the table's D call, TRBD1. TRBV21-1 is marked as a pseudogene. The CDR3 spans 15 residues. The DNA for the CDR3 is TGTGCCAGCAGCAAGTGGCAGGGGGCTAGCGGGGAGCTGTTTTTT. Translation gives CASSKWQGASGELFF.

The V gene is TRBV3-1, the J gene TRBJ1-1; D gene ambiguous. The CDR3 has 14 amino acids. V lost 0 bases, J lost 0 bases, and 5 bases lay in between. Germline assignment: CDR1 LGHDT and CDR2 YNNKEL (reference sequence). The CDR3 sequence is CASSQDGLNTEAFF. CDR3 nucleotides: TGTGCCAGCAGCCAAGATGGCCTGAACACTGAAGCTTTCTTT.

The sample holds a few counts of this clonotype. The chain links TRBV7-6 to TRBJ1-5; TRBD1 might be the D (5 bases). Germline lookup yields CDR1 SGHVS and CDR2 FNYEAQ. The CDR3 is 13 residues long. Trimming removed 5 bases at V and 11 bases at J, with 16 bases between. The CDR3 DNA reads TGTGCCAGCAGCCAAGGGGCCGGGAGGACCCAGCATTTT. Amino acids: CASSQGAGRTQHF.

In DNA, the CDR3 is TGTGCCAGCAGTTACTCACCCGACAGGGCTGGACAGCCCCAGCATTTT. Protein product: CASSYSPDRAGQPQHF. The chain has TRBV6-6 and TRBJ1-5; 7 bases fit TRBD1. The CDR3 loop spans 16 amino acids. Germline lookup yields CDR1 MNHNY and CDR2 SVGAGI (reference sequence). The V gene end was trimmed by 0 bases and the J gene end by 7 bases; junction bases not matched to a gene: 9.